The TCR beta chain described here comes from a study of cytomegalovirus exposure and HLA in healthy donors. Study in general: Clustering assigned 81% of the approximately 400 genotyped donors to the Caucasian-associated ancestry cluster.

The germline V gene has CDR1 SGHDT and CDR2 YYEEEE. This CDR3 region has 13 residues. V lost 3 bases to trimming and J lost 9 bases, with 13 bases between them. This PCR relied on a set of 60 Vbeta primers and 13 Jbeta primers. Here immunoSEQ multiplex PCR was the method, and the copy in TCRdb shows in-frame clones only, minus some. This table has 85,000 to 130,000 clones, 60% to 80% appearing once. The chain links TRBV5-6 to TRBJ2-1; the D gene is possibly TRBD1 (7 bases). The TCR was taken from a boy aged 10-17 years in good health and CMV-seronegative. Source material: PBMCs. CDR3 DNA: TGTGCCAGCAGCTCGACAGGGAGGTTTGAGCAGTTCTTC. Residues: CASSSTGRFEQFF.